This T cell receptor beta chain came from a study of blood T cell repertoires in COVID-19. Produced via immunoSEQ multiplex PCR; TCRdb's table is partial and in-frame only. The table lists tens of thousands of clones, 80% of them singletons, with less than 6% in the top ten. The CDR3 contains 13 residues. Deletions cut 7 bases from V and 4 bases from J, with 14 bases between. From germline, CDR1 is SGHDT and CDR2 YYEEEE. The sequenced sample consisted of peripheral blood. The origin of this receptor is a woman aged 70-85 years with acute or convalescent COVID-19. The chain recombines TRBV5-6 with TRBJ1-2; D may be TRBD1 (5 bases). This CDR3 is CASRLEGLYGYTF. The CDR3 DNA reads TGTGCCAGCCGTTTGGAGGGGCTCTATGGCTACACCTTC.